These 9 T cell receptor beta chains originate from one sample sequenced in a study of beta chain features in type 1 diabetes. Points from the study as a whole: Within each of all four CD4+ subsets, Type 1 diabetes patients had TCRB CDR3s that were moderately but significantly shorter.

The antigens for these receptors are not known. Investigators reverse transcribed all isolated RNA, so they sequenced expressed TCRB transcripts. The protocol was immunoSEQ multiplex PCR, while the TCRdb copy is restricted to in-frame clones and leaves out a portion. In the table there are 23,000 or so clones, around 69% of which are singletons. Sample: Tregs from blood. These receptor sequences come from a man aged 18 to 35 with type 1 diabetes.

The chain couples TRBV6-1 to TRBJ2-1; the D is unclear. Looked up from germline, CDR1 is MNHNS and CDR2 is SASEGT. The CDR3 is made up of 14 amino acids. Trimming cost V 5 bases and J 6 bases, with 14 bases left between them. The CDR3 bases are TGTGCCAGCAGTAGACTTAGAAGCTCCAATGAGCAGTTCTTC. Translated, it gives CASSRLRSSNEQFF.

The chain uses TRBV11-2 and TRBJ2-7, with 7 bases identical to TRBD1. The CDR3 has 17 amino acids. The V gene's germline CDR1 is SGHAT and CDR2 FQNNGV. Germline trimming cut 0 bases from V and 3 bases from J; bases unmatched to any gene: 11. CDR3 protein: CASSLDLAAAGGYEQYF. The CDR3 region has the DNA TGTGCCAGCAGCTTAGATCTGGCCGCGGCAGGGGGCTACGAGCAGTACTTC.

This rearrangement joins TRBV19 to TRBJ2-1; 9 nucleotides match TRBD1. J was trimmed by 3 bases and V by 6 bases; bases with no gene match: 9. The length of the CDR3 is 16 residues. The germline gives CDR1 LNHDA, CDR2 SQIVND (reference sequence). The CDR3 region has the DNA TGTGCCAGTAGCACCGGGACAGGGAAACACTACAATGAGCAGTTCTTC. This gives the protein CASSTGTGKHYNEQFF.

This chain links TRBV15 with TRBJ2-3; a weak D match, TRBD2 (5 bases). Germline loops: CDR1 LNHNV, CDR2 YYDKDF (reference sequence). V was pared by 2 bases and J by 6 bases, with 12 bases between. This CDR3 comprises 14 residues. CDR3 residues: CATSRPADGDTQYF. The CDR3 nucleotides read TGTGCCACCAGCAGACCAGCGGACGGGGATACGCAGTATTTT.

The CDR3 DNA follows: TGCAGCGTTGGCCCAGGGCGGGAGACCCAGTACTTC. Translating gives CSVGPGRETQYF. The chain employs TRBV29-1 and TRBJ2-5, with D perhaps matching TRBD1 (5 bases). This CDR3 is built from 12 residues. The germline V gene has CDR1 SQVTM and CDR2 ANQGSEA. The V and J ends lost 4 bases and 5 bases respectively, with 11 bases between them.

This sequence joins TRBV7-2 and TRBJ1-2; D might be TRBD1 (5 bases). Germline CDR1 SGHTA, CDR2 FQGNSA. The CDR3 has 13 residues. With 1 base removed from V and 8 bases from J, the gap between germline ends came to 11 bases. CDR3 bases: TGTGCCAGCAGCTTAGTAGGGGTTGGGGGCTACACCTTC. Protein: CASSLVGVGGYTF.

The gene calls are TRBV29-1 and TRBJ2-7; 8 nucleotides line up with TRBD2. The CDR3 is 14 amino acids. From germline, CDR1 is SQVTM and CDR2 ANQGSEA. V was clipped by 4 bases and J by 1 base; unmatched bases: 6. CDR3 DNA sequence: TGCAGCGTTGTTCGTTTAGCGGGGTCCTACGAGCAGTACTTC. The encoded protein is CSVVRLAGSYEQYF.

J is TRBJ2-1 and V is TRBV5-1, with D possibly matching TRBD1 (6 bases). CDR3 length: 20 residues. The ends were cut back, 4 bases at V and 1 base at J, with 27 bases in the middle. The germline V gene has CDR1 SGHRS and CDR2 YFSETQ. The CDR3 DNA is TGCGCCAGCAGCACATATATCAGGGGCAGGTCGGCTTTTTCCTACAATGAGCAGTTCTTC. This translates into CASSTYIRGRSAFSYNEQFF.

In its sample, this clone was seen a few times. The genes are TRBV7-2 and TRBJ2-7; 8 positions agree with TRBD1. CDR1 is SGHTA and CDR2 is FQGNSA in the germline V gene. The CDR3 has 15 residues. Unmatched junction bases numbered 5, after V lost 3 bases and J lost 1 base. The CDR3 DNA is TGTGCCAGCAGCTTCACCGGGACAGGATCCTACGAGCAGTACTTC. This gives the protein CASSFTGTGSYEQYF. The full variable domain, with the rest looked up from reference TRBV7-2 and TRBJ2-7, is GAGVSQSPSNKVTEKGKDVELRCDPISGHTALYWYRQSLGQGLEFLIYFQGNSAPDKSGLPSDRFSAERTGGSVSTLTIQRTQQEDSAVYLCASSFTGTGSYEQYFGPGTRLTVT.